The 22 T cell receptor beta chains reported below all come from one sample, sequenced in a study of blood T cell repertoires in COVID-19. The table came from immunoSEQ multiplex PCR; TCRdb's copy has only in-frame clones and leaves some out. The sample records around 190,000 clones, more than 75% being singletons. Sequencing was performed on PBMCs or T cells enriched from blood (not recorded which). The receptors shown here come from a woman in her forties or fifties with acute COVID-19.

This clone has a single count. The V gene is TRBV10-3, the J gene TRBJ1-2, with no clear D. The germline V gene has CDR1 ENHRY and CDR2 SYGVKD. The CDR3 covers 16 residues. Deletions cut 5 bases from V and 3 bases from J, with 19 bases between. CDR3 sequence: CAISLPGSEEDYGYTF. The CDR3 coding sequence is TGTGCCATCAGTTTACCCGGGTCAGAGGAAGACTATGGCTACACCTTC.

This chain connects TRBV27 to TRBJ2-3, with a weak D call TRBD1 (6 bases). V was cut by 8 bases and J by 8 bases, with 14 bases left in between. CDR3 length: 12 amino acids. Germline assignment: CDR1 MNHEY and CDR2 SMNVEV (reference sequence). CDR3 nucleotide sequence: TGTGCCAGCGCCGTCCCAGGGGCTACGCAGTATTTT. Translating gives CASAVPGATQYF.

The CDR3 bases are TGTGCCAGCAGCCAGGTACTAACTCTCGGCTACACCTTC. Amino acids: CASSQVLTLGYTF. The J gene is TRBJ1-2, the V gene TRBV3-1 (or the pseudogene TRBV3-2), with D hard to call. The CDR3 is made up of 13 amino acids. V lost 3 bases and J 8 bases, leaving 13 bases between the germline ends. Germline V CDR1 and CDR2: LGHDT, YNNKEL (reference sequence).

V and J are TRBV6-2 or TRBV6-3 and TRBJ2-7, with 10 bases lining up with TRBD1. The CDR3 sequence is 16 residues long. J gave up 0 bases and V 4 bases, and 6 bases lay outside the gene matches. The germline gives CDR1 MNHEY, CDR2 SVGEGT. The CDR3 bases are TGTGCCAGCAGTTCCGGGACAGGGGATTACTCCTACGAGCAGTACGTC. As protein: CASSSGTGDYSYEQYV.

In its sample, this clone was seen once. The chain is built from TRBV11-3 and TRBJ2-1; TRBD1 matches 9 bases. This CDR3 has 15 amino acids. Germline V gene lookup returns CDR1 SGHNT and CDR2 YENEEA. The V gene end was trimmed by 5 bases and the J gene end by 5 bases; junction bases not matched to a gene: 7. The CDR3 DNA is TGTGCCAGCAGCCCGGGACAGGGAACCGACAATGAGCAGTTCTTC. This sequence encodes CASSPGQGTDNEQFF.

The CDR3 sequence is CASSPNSQGAMQNTEAFF. DNA for the CDR3: TGTGCCAGCTCACCTAACTCTCAGGGGGCGATGCAGAACACTGAAGCTTTCTTT. The genes are TRBV18 and TRBJ1-1, with 8 bases lining up with TRBD1. The CDR3 sequence is 18 residues long. The trim removed 3 bases at V and 1 base at J, leaving 13 bases unmatched. The germline V gene encodes CDR1 KGHSH and CDR2 LQKENI. Looking up the rest from reference TRBV18 and TRBJ1-1 gives the full variable domain: NAGVMQNPRHLVRRRGQEARLRCSPMKGHSHVYWYRQLPEEGLKFMVYLQKENIIDESGMPKERFSAEFPKEGPSILRIQQVVRGDSAAYFCASSPNSQGAMQNTEAFFGQGTRLTVV.

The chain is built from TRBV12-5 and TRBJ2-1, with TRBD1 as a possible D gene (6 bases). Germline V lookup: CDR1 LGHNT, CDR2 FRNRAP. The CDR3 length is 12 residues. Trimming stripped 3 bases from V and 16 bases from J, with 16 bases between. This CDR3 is CASGFSGGRRFF. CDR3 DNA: TGTGCTAGTGGTTTTAGTGGGGGCCGCCGCTTCTTC.

The CDR3 sequence is CASSYLTAKETQYF. CDR3 DNA: TGTGCCAGCAGTTACTTAACTGCCAAAGAGACCCAGTACTTC. The chain is built from TRBV6-6 and TRBJ2-5, with D uncertain. Trimming cost V 1 base and J 3 bases, with 9 bases left between them. The length of the CDR3 is 14 residues. Per germline, CDR1 MNHNY and CDR2 SVGAGI (reference sequence).

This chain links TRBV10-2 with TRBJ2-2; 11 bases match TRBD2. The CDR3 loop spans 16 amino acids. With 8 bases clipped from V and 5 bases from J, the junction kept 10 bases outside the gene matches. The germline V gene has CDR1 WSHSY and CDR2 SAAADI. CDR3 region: CASRLSGGGDTGELFF. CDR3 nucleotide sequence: TGCGCCAGCCGCCTTAGCGGGGGGGGTGATACCGGGGAGCTGTTTTTT.

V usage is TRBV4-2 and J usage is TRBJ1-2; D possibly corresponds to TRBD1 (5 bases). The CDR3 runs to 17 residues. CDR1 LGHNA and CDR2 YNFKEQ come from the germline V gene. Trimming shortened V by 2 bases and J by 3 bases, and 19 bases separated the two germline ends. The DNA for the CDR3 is TGTGCCAGCAGCCAACATGGGCGCGGGGGGTTTGACTATGGCTACACCTTC. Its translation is CASSQHGRGGFDYGYTF.

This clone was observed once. CDR3 nucleotide sequence: TGTGCCAGCAGCTACGGGGGGGGGAGATCTGGAAACACCATATATTTT. Its protein is CASSYGGGRSGNTIYF. This chain joins TRBV6-5 and TRBJ1-3; the D gene is possibly TRBD1 (5 bases). Trimming removed 6 bases from V and 1 base from J, with 16 bases in between. Germline values: CDR1 MNHEY, CDR2 SVGAGI. There are 16 residues in the CDR3.

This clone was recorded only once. The DNA of the CDR3 is TGCGCCAGCAGCCCGGGACAGATCTACACTGAAGCTTTCTTT. This encodes CASSPGQIYTEAFF. The chain recombines TRBV5-1 with TRBJ1-1; 7 bases match TRBD1. The J segment lost 3 bases and the V segment lost 4 bases, leaving 6 bases of the junction unmatched. This CDR3 comprises 14 residues. Germline V gene sequence: CDR1 SGHRS, CDR2 YFSETQ.

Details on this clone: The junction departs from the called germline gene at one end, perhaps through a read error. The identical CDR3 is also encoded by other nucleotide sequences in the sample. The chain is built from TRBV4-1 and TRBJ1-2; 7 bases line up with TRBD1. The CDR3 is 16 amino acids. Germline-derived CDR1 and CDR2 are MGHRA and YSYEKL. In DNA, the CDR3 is TGCGCCAGCAGCCAAGATCCCCCGACAGGGAATGTGGGCTATACCTTC. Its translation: CASSQDPPTGNVGYTF.

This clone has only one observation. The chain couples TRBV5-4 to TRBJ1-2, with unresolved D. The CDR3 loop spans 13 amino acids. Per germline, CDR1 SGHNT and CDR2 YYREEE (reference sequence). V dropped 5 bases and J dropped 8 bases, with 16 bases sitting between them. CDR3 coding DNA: TGTGCCAGCAGAGAAACAGTGAGGGCGGGCTACACCTTC. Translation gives CASRETVRAGYTF.

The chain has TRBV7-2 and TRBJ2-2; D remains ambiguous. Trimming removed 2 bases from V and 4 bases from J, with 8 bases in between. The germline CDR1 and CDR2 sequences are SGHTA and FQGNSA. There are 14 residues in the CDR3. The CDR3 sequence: CASSLRRVTGELFF. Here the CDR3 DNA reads TGTGCCAGCAGCTTACGCCGGGTCACCGGGGAGCTGTTTTTT.

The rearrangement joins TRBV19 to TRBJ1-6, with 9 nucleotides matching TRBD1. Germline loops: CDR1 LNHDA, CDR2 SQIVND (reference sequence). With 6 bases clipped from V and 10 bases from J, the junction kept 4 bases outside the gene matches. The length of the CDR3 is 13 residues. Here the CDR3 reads CASRGTGYSPLHF. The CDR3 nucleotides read TGTGCCAGTAGGGGGACAGGGTACTCACCCCTCCACTTT. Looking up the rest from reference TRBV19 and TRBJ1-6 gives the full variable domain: DGGITQSPKYLFRKEGQNVTLSCEQNLNHDAMYWYRQDPGQGLRLIYYSQIVNDFQKGDIAEGYSVSREKKESFPLTVTSAQKNPTAFYLCASRGTGYSPLHFGNGTRLTVT.

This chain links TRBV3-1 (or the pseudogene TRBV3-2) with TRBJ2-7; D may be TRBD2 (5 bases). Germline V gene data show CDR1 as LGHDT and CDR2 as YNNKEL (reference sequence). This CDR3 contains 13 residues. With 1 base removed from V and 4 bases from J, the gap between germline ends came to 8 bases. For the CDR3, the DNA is TGTGCCAGCAGCCAAGGGAGGTCATACGAGCAGTACGTC. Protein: CASSQGRSYEQYV.

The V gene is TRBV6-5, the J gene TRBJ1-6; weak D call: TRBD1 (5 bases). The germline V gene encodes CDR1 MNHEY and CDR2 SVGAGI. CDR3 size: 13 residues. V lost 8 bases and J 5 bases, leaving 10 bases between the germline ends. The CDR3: CASSRQNNSPLHF. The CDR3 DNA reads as TGTGCCAGCTCCAGACAGAATAATTCACCCCTCCACTTT.

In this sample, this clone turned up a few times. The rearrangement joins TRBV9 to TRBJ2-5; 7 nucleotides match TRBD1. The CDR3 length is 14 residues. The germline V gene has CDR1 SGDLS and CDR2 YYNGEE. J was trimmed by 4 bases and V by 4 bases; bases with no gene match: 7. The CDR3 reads CASSTRQGVETQYF. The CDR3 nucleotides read TGTGCCAGCAGCACCCGACAGGGAGTAGAGACCCAGTACTTC.

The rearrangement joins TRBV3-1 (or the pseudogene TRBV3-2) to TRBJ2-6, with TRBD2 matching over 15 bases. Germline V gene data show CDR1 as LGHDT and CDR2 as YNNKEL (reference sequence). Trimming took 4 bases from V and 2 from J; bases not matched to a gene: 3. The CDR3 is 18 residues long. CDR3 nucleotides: TGTGCCAGCAGCCCCCGGACTAGCGGGGGGGCTGGGGCCAACGTCCTGACTTTC. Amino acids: CASSPRTSGGAGANVLTF.

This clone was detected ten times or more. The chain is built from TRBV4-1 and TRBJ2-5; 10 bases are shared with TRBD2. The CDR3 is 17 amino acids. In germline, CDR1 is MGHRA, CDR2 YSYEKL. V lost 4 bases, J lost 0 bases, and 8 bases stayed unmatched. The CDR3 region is CASSLRPGTSDQETQYF. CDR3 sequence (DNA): TGCGCCAGCAGCCTCCGTCCCGGGACTAGCGACCAAGAGACCCAGTACTTC.

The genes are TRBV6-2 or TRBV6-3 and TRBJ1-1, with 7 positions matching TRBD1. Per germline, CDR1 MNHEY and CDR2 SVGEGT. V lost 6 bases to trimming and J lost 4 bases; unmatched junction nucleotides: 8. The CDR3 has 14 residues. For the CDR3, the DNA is TGTGCCAGCAGCCTACAGGGGAGGATCACTGAAGCTTTCTTT. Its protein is CASSLQGRITEAFF.